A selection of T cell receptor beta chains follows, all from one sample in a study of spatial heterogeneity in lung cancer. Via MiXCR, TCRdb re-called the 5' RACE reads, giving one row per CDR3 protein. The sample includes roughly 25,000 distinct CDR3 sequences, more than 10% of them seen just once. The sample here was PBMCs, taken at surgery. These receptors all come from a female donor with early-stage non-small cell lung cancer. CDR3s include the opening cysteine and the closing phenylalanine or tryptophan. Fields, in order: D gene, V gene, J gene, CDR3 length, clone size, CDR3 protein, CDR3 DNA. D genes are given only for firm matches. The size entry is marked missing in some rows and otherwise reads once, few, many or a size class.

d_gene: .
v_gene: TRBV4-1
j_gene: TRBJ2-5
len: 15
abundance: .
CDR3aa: CASSQQLVGQETQYF
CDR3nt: TGCGCCAGCAGCCAGCAACTAGTGGGACAAGAGACCCAGTACTTC

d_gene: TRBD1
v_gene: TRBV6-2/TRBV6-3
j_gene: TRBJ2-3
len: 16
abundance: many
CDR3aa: CASSSSGTAITDTQYF
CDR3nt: TGTGCCAGCAGCTCATCGGGGACAGCAATAACAGATACGCAGTATTTT

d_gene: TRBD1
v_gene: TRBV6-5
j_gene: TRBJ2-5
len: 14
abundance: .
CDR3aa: CASSYSGQEETQYF
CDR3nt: TGTGCCAGCAGTTACTCGGGACAGGAAGAGACCCAGTACTTC

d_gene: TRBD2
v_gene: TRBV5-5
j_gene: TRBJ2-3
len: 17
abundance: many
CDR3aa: CASSLAVAGANTDTQYF
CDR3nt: TGTGCCAGCAGCTTGGCGGTAGCGGGAGCCAACACAGATACGCAGTATTTT

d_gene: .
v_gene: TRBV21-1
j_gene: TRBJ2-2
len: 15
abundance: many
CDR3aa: CASSTGTKTPGSCFF
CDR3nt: .

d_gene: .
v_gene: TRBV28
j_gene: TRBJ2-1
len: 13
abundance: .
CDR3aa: CASRYRDYNEQFF
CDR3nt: TGTGCCAGCAGGTACCGGGACTACAATGAGCAGTTCTTC

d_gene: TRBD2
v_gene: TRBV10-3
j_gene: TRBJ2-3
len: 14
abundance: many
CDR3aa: CATAGSGGADTQYF
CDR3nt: TGTGCCACCGCCGGGAGCGGGGGGGCAGATACGCAGTATTTT

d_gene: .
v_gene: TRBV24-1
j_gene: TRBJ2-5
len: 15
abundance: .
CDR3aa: CATSDTGTPQETQYF
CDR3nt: TGTGCCACCAGTGATACCGGGACGCCCCAGGAGACCCAGTACTTC

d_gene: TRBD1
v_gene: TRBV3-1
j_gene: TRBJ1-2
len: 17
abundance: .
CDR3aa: CASSQDPTGSRIYGYTF
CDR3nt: TGTGCCAGCAGCCAAGACCCGACAGGGTCTCGTATCTATGGCTACACCTTC

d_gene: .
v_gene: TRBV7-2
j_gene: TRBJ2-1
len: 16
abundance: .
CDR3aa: CASSLVSSKVGNEQFF
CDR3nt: TGTGCCAGCAGCTTAGTTTCGAGTAAAGTGGGCAATGAGCAGTTCTTC

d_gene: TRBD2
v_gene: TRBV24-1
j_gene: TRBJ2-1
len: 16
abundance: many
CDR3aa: CATSALSGIGYNEQFF
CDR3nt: TGTGCCACCAGTGCACTTAGCGGGATTGGCTACAATGAGCAGTTCTTC

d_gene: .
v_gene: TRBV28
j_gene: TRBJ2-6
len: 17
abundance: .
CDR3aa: CASSATGGSSGANVLTF
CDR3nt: TGTGCCAGCAGTGCGACAGGAGGGAGCTCTGGGGCCAACGTCCTGACTTTC

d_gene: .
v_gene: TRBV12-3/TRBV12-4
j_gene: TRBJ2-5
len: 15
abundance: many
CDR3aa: CASSFTGRYSETQYF
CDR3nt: TGTGCCAGCAGTTTCACGGGGAGGTATAGCGAGACCCAGTACTTC

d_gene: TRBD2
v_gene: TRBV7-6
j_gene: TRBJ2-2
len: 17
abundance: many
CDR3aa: CASSSPLAGDPLGELFF
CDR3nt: TGTGCCAGCAGCTCCCCTCTAGCGGGGGATCCTCTCGGGGAGCTGTTTTTT

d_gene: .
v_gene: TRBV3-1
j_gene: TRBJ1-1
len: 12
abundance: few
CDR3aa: CASMTGNTEAFF
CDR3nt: TGTGCCAGCATGACAGGGAACACTGAAGCTTTCTTT

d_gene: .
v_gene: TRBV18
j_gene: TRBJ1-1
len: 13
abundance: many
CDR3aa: CASSPTVGTEAFF
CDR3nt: TGTGCCAGCTCACCCACGGTAGGCACTGAAGCTTTCTTT

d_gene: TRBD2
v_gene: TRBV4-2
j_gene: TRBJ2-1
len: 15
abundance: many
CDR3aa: CASSHWGLAGNEQFF
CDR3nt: TGTGCCAGCAGCCATTGGGGACTAGCGGGGAATGAGCAGTTCTTC

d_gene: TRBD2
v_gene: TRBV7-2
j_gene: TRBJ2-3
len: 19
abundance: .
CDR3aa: CASSPARLAGGPGTDTQYF
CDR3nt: TGTGCCAGCAGCCCAGCTAGACTAGCGGGAGGTCCGGGGACAGATACGCAGTATTTT

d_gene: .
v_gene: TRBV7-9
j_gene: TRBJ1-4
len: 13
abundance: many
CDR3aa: CASSLFGDTPLHF
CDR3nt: TGTGCCAGCAGCTTATTTGGGGACACTCCACTCCATTTT

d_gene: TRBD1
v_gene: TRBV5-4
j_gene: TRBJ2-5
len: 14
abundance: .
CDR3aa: CASSWDRGQETQYF
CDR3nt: TGTGCCAGCAGCTGGGACAGGGGACAAGAGACCCAGTACTTC

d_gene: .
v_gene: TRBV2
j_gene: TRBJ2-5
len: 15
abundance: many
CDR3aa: CASSEGTRDQETQYF
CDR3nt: TGTGCCAGCAGTGAAGGGACCCGTGACCAAGAGACCCAGTACTTC

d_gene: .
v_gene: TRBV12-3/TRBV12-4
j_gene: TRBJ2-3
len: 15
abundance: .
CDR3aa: CASSLAGGFTDTQYF
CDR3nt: TGTGCCAGCAGTTTAGCGGGAGGATTCACAGATACGCAGTATTTT

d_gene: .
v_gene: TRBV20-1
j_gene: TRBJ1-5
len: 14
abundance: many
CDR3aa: CSARGDYSNQPQHF
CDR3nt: TGCAGTGCTAGGGGGGATTATAGCAATCAGCCCCAGCATTTT

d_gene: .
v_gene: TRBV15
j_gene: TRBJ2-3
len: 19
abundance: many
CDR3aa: CATSRDTGGRLGGTDTQYF
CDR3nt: TGTGCCACCAGCAGAGATACCGGGGGGCGCTTAGGCGGCACAGATACGCAGTATTTT

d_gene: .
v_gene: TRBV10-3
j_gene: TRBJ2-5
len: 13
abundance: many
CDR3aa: CAISEGAQETQYF
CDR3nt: TGTGCCATCAGTGAAGGCGCCCAAGAGACCCAGTACTTC

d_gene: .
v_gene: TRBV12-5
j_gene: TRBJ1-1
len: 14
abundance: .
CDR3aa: CASGFGGMETEAFF
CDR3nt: TGTGCTAGTGGTTTTGGGGGGATGGAAACTGAAGCTTTCTTT

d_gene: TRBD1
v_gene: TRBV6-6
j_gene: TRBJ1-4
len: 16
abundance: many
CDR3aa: CASSPGQGRTNEKLFF
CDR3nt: TGTGCCAGCAGTCCCGGACAGGGGAGGACTAATGAAAAACTGTTTTTT

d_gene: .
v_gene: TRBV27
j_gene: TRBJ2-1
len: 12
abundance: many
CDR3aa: CASLDRYNEQFF
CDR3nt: TGTGCCAGCCTGGACCGTTACAATGAGCAGTTCTTC

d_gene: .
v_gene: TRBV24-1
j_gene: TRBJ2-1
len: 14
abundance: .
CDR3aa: CATSDRLQGYEQFF
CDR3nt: TGTGCCACCAGTGATAGGCTACAGGGCTATGAGCAGTTCTTC

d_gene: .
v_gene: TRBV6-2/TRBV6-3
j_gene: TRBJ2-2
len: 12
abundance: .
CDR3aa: CASSYPPGELFF
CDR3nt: TGTGCCAGCAGTTACCCCCCCGGGGAGCTGTTTTTT

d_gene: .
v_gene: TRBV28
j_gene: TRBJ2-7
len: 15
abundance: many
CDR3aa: CASSLVVTTHYEQYF
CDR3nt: TGTGCCAGCAGTTTAGTAGTCACTACCCACTACGAGCAGTACTTC

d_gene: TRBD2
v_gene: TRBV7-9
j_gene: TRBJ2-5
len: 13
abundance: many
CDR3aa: CASSPGLGETQYF
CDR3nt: TGTGCCAGCAGCCCGGGACTAGGGGAGACCCAGTACTTC

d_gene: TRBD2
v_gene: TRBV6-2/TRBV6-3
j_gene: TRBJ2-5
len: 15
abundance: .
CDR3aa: CASSPQRGNQETQYF
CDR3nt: TGTGCCAGCAGCCCCCAGCGGGGGAACCAAGAGACCCAGTACTTC

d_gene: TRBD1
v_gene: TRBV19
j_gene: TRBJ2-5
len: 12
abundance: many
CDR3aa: CASTGGGETQYF
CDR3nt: TGTGCCAGTACAGGGGGCGGTGAGACCCAGTACTTC

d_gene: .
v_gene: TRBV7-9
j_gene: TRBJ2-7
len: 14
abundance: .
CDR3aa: CASSFEGGAGEQYF
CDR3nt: TGTGCCAGCAGCTTCGAGGGGGGAGCCGGGGAGCAGTACTTC

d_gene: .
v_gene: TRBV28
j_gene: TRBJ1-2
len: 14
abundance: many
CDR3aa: CASSPQTSYYGYTF
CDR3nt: TGTGCCAGCAGTCCGCAGACTTCCTACTATGGCTACACCTTC

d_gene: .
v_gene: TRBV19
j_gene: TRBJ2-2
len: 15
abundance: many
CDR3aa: CASSMVGLGTGELFF
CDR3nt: TGTGCCAGTAGTATGGTGGGATTGGGCACCGGGGAGCTGTTTTTT

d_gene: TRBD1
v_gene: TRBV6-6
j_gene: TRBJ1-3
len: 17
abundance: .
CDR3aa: CASRKREQGVSGNTIYF
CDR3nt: TGTGCCAGCAGAAAACGGGAGCAGGGGGTGTCTGGAAACACCATATATTTT

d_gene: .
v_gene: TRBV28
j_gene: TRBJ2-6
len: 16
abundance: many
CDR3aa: CASFTAGASGANVLTF
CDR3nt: TGTGCCAGCTTTACGGCCGGAGCCTCTGGGGCCAACGTCCTGACTTTC